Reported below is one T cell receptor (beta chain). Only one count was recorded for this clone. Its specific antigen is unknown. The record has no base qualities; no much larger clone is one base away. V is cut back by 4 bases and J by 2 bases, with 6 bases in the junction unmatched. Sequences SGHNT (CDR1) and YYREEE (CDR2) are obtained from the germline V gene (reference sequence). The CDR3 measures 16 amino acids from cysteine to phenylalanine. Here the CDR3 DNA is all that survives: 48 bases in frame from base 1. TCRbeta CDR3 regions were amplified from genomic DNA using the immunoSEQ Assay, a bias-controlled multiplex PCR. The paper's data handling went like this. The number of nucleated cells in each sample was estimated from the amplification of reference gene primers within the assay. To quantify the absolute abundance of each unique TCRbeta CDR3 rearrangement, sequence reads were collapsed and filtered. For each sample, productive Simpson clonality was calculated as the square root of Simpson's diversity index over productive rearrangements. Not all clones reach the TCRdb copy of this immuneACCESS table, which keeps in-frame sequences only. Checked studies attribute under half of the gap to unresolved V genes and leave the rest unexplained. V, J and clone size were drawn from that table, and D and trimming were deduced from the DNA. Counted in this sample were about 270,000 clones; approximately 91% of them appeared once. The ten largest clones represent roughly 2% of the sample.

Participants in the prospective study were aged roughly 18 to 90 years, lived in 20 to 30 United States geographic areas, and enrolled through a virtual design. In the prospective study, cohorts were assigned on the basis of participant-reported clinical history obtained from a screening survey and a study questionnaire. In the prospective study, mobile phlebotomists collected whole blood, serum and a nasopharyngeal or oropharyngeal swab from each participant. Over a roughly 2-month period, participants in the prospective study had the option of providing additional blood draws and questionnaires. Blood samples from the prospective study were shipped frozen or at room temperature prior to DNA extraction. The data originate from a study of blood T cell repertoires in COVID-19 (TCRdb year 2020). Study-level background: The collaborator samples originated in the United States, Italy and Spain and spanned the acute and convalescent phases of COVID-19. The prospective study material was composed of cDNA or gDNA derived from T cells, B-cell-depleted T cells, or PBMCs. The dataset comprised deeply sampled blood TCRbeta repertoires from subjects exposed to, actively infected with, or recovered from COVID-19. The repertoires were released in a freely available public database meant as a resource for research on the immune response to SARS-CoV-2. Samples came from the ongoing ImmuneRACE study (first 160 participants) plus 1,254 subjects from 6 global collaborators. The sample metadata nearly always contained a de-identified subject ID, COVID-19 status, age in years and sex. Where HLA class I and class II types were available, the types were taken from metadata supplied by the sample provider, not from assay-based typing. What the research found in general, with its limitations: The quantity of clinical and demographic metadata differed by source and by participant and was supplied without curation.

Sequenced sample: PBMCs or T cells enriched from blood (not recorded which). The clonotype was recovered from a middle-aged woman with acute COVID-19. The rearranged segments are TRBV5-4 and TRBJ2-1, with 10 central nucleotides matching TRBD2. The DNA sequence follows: TGTGCCAGCAGCGGAGCGGGGGGGCCGACCTACAATGAGCAGTTCTTC. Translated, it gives CASSGAGGPTYNEQFF.